The 22 T cell receptor beta chains below were found in one sample sequenced in a study of CD8+ T cells in alopecia areata. After isolation, RNA underwent reverse transcription to generate cDNA as the sequencing template. Some clones are missing from TCRdb's copy, which holds only in-frame ones; the method was immunoSEQ multiplex PCR. The table has around 4,400 clones, roughly 60% seen once. Treatment specified: oral pan-JAK inhibitor, 5-10 mg twice daily. Those with alopecia areata gave lesional scalp punch biopsies and peripheral blood. The specimen was skin, collected at approximately week 37, from a patient treated with tofacitinib. These receptors were obtained from a human donor with alopecia areata.

This rearrangement joins TRBV19 to TRBJ2-5; D is ambiguous. The CDR3 contains 13 residues. Germline V gives CDR1 LNHDA, CDR2 SQIVND (reference sequence). The ends were cut back, 5 bases at V and 1 base at J, with 8 bases in the middle. The CDR3 spells CASSAHPQETQYF. The CDR3 DNA reads TGTGCCAGTAGTGCACACCCCCAAGAGACCCAGTACTTC.

This clone showed up just a few times. The J gene is TRBJ2-1, the V gene TRBV6-4; 8 bases are shared with TRBD2. Germline CDR1 reads MRHNA; CDR2 reads SNTAGT. J gave up 6 bases and V 0 bases, and 7 bases lay outside the gene matches. The CDR3 is 16 residues long. CDR3 in amino acids: CASSDSASGSSNEQFF. Here the CDR3 DNA reads TGTGCCAGCAGTGACTCGGCTAGCGGGTCCAGCAATGAGCAGTTCTTC.

This rearrangement joins TRBV27 to TRBJ1-4; 9 positions agree with TRBD1. The CDR3 runs to 16 residues. With V trimmed by 4 bases and J by 6 bases, 9 bases remained unmatched. Looked up from germline, CDR1 is MNHEY and CDR2 is SMNVEV (reference sequence). CDR3 protein: CASSSMGTGNYEKLFF. The CDR3 nucleotides read TGTGCCAGCAGTTCCATGGGGACAGGGAATTATGAAAAACTGTTTTTT. Full variable domain (outside the CDR3, taken from reference TRBV27 and TRBJ1-4): EAQVTQNPRYLITVTGKKLTVTCSQNMNHEYMSWYRQDPGLGLRQIYYSMNVEVTDKGDVPEGYKVSRKEKRNFPLILESPSPNQTSLYFCASSSMGTGNYEKLFFGSGTQLSVL.

CDR3 region: CRGTGNGYTF. DNA of the CDR3: TGCAGGGGGACAGGGAATGGCTACACCTTC. This chain uses TRBV20-1 with TRBJ1-2; 9 positions agree with TRBD1. The CDR3 loop spans 10 amino acids. CDR1 and CDR2 (germline): DFQATT, SNEGSKA (reference sequence).

The rearrangement joins TRBV6-8 to TRBJ2-1; 14 positions match TRBD2. V was clipped by 8 bases and J by 8 bases; unmatched bases: 8. Germline CDR1 MNHGY, CDR2 SAAAGT. The CDR3 has 15 amino acids. The CDR3 DNA is TGTGCCAGCGAGGGACTAGCGGGAGTGGGCTATGAGCAGTTCTTC. Translation gives CASEGLAGVGYEQFF.

This clone was recorded a few times. The CDR3: CASSGSGQETQYF. The CDR3, as DNA: TGTGCCAGCAGCGGGAGCGGTCAAGAGACCCAGTACTTC. The chain combines TRBV28 with TRBJ2-5; tentatively, D is TRBD2 (6 bases). Germline V lookup: CDR1 MDHEN, CDR2 SYDVKM. The V gene lost 6 bases and the J gene lost 2 bases, with 10 bases spanning the gap. The CDR3 has 13 residues. Using reference TRBV28 and TRBJ2-5 for the parts outside the CDR3, the full variable domain is DVKVTQSSRYLVKRTGEKVFLECVQDMDHENMFWYRQDPGLGLRLIYFSYDVKMKEKGDIPEGYSVSREKKERFSLILESASTNQTSMYLCASSGSGQETQYFGPGTRLLVL.

By frequency in the sample, this clone is large. V and J are TRBV5-1 and TRBJ2-7, with 8 bases that match TRBD1. Germline V gives CDR1 SGHRS, CDR2 YFSETQ. This CDR3 contains 17 residues. J gave up 3 bases and V 3 bases, and 14 bases lay outside the gene matches. This CDR3 reads CASSSSPGRQGLYEQYF. The CDR3 nucleotides are TGCGCCAGCAGCTCAAGCCCCGGGAGACAGGGGCTCTACGAGCAGTACTTC.

The rearrangement joins TRBV30 to TRBJ2-1, with D tentatively TRBD2 (6 bases). This CDR3 has 16 residues. V was shortened by 1 base and J by 4 bases, with 17 bases between the two germline ends. CDR1 is GTSNPN and CDR2 is SVGIG in the germline V gene (reference sequence). Here the CDR3 DNA reads TGTGCCTGGAGTGGGCCGGGACTTGTGGGTTACAATGAGCAGTTCTTC. Translated, it gives CAWSGPGLVGYNEQFF.

The gene calls are TRBV28 and TRBJ2-1, with TRBD2 matching over 11 bases. This CDR3 is built from 15 residues. V lost 6 bases and J lost 8; bases outside the gene matches: 9. Germline V gene sequence: CDR1 MDHEN, CDR2 SYDVKM. CDR3 loop: CASRTLAGGGDEQFF. DNA for the CDR3: TGTGCCAGCAGGACCCTAGCGGGGGGCGGGGATGAGCAGTTCTTC.

The V call is TRBV5-5, the J call TRBJ2-3; no definite D call. Germline loops: CDR1 SGHKS, CDR2 YYEKEE (reference sequence). The CDR3 loop spans 17 amino acids. Trimming pared 4 bases from V and 5 bases from J, leaving 23 bases between. The CDR3 bases are TGTGCCAGCAGCATACTTGGGAACCGGGCCACCCTAGATACGCAGTATTTT. It specifies CASSILGNRATLDTQYF. The full variable domain, completed using reference TRBV5-5 and TRBJ2-3, is DAGVTQSPTHLIKTRGQQVTLRCSPISGHKSVSWYQQVLGQGPQFIFQYYEKEERGRGNFPDRFSARQFPNYSSELNVNALLLGDSALYLCASSILGNRATLDTQYFGPGTRLTVL.

The chain has TRBV13 and TRBJ2-6; 7 bases are a match to TRBD1. This CDR3 has 17 residues. In germline, CDR1 is PRHDT, CDR2 FYEKMQ (reference sequence). V shed 5 bases, J shed 0 bases, and the junction held 7 bases outside the gene matches. The CDR3 reads CASSLTGAYSGANVLTF. In DNA, the CDR3 is TGTGCCAGCAGCCTTACAGGGGCCTACTCTGGGGCCAACGTCCTGACTTTC.

This clone has just a few counts. The J gene is TRBJ1-1, the V gene TRBV28, with D possibly TRBD1 on 5 matching bases. The CDR3 is 16 residues long. Germline CDR1 reads MDHEN; CDR2 reads SYDVKM. The V and J ends lost 4 bases and 5 bases respectively, with 20 bases between them. CDR3 coding DNA: TGTGCCAGCAGTTACCCGACCGCCGGGGCGGGGACTGAAGCTTTCTTT. It translates to CASSYPTAGAGTEAFF.

The chain employs TRBV6-5 and TRBJ2-7; tentative D call: TRBD1 (5 bases). Germline V gene lookup returns CDR1 MNHEY and CDR2 SVGAGI. V gave up 4 bases and J gave up 3 bases, with 13 bases separating them. CDR3 length: 14 amino acids. CDR3 region: CASSLYGAHYEQYF. The CDR3 coding sequence is TGTGCCAGCAGTTTATATGGGGCGCACTACGAGCAGTACTTC.

This clone came up a few times. The J gene is TRBJ2-7, the V gene TRBV7-9; TRBD1 matches at 10 bases. Germline CDR1 reads SEHNR; CDR2 reads FQNEAQ (reference sequence). This CDR3 is 13 amino acids long. V shed 4 bases, J shed 6 bases, and the junction held 3 bases outside the gene matches. The CDR3 bases are TGTGCCAGCAGCTCCTGGACAGGGGGCGAGCAGTACTTC. It translates to CASSSWTGGEQYF.

In its sample, this clone was seen a few times. The chain couples TRBV7-2 to TRBJ1-1; D remains ambiguous. Trimming removed 8 bases from V and 4 bases from J, with 5 bases in between. The CDR3 has 10 residues. Germline CDR1 SGHTA, CDR2 FQGNSA. The CDR3 region is CASPFTEAFF. The CDR3 DNA sequence: TGTGCCAGCCCGTTCACTGAAGCTTTCTTT.

The chain uses TRBV28 and TRBJ2-2; TRBD2 agrees at 11 bases. This CDR3 is built from 17 residues. V lost 0 bases, J lost 6 bases, and 6 bases stayed unmatched. Germline CDR1 MDHEN, CDR2 SYDVKM. The CDR3 spells CASSLWALAGGPGELFF. The CDR3 DNA sequence: TGTGCCAGCAGTTTATGGGCGTTAGCGGGAGGGCCCGGGGAGCTGTTTTTT.

The table lists this clone with a few counts. The gene calls are TRBV7-6 and TRBJ2-1, with a tentative D call TRBD2 (5 bases). The V gene's germline CDR1 is SGHVS and CDR2 FNYEAQ. The CDR3 loop spans 14 amino acids. V was trimmed by 2 bases and J by 6 bases, leaving 11 bases between them. The CDR3 protein is CASSLSGLFNEQFF. DNA of the CDR3: TGTGCCAGCAGCTTATCGGGATTATTCAATGAGCAGTTCTTC. The full variable domain, rest sourced from reference TRBV7-6 and TRBJ2-1, is GAGVSQSPRYKVTKRGQDVALRCDPISGHVSLYWYRQALGQGPEFLTYFNYEAQQDKSGLPNDRFSAERPEGSISTLTIQRTEQRDSAMYRCASSLSGLFNEQFFGPGTRLTVL.

A single count supports this clone. The CDR3 protein is CSVTRGAGTEAFF. CDR3 in DNA: TGCAGCGTGACCCGGGGCGCGGGGACTGAAGCTTTCTTT. This chain links TRBV29-1 with TRBJ1-1; D might be TRBD1 (5 bases). The CDR3 is made up of 13 amino acids. The V end was cut by 6 bases, the J end by 5 bases, with 16 bases between. Germline V gives CDR1 SQVTM, CDR2 ANQGSEA.

The rearrangement joins TRBV27 to TRBJ2-7; 16 bases map to TRBD2. V lost 0 bases and J lost 2; bases outside the gene matches: 7. In germline, CDR1 is MNHEY, CDR2 SMNVEV (reference sequence). CDR3 length equals 19 residues. CDR3 bases: TGTGCCAGCAGTTTATCGGGACTAGCGGGAGGGGCTAGGGCCTACGAGCAGTACTTC. It specifies CASSLSGLAGGARAYEQYF.

The CDR3 DNA sequence: TGTGCCAGCACCTCCGGCTATGAGCAGTTCTTC. Protein: CASTSGYEQFF. This chain links TRBV27 with TRBJ2-1; D is unclear. This CDR3 is 11 amino acids long. The V gene lost 7 bases and the J gene lost 8 bases, with 9 bases spanning the gap. Germline V gene data show CDR1 as MNHEY and CDR2 as SMNVEV (reference sequence).

This clone was found once. CDR3 amino acids: CASSRDSSLGYTF. The CDR3 region has the DNA TGCGCCAGCAGTCGGGACAGCAGTTTGGGCTACACCTTC. This rearrangement joins TRBV5-1 to TRBJ1-2; TRBD1 aligns across 7 bases. Germline V gene lookup returns CDR1 SGHRS and CDR2 YFSETQ. The junction had 9 bases not matched to a gene; V was cut back by 5 bases and J by 8 bases. The CDR3 contains 13 residues.

The chain employs TRBV2 and TRBJ2-7; D is perhaps TRBD2 (5 bases). The germline V gene has CDR1 SNHLY and CDR2 FYNNEI. The length of the CDR3 is 13 residues. The ends were cut back, 5 bases at V and 6 bases at J, with 14 bases in the middle. CDR3 DNA: TGTGCCAGCAGTCTGACGGGGTTCGGCGAGCAGTACTTC. It yields the protein CASSLTGFGEQYF. Variable domain in full (rest from reference TRBV2 and TRBJ2-7): EPEVTQTPSHQVTQMGQEVILRCVPISNHLYFYWYRQILGQKVEFLVSFYNNEISEKSEIFDDQFSVERPDGSNFTLKIRSTKLEDSAMYFCASSLTGFGEQYFGPGTRLTVT.